These 20 T cell receptor beta chains originate from one sample sequenced in a study of CXCR3-negative and CXCR3-positive naive CD8 T cells (dated by TCRdb to the late 2010s). Sequenced using a NextSeq 550. The Human TCR Profiling Kit (MiLaboratory) was used to make UMI-labeled 5' RACE TRB cDNA libraries. Following TCRdb reprocessing, every CDR3 protein sequence forms one entry, and DNA is not provided. The sample table records 70,000 to 100,000 distinct CDR3 sequences. Of the sample, over 1.5% falls within the top ten clones. Material for sequencing was naive CXCR3- CD8+ T cells from blood. This specimen's cell subset or site label, interpreted: CD45RO-CCR7+CD27+CD95- naive CD8+ T cells lacking CXCR3 (TNR3-). These receptors came from a human donor in good health. Some clones in this sample may be carry-over from other donors' samples.

This chain links TRBV27 with TRBJ2-7; without DNA, the TCRdb call of TRBD1 cannot be checked. CDR1 is MNHEY, CDR2 SMNVEV, per germline (reference sequence). The CDR3 totals 15 residues. CDR3 amino acids: CASSPSGQGFYEQYF.

The chain combines TRBV28 with TRBJ2-7; the D call from TCRdb, TRBD1, cannot be confirmed without DNA. This CDR3 spans 15 amino acids. Germline values: CDR1 MDHEN, CDR2 SYDVKM. The CDR3 protein is CASSFYRDRGHEQYF.

CDR3 sequence reads: CASSLLPAVEGYEQYF. The chain combines TRBV6-5 with TRBJ2-7; no DNA is available, so the TRBD2 call from TCRdb remains unchecked. Germline-derived CDR1 and CDR2 are MNHEY and SVGAGI. The CDR3 is 16 residues long.

The chain recombines TRBV7-8 with TRBJ2-1. The germline CDR1 and CDR2 sequences are SGHVS and FQNEAQ. The CDR3 is 12 amino acids. The CDR3 reads CASSDAGNEQFF.

This CDR3 is CSVFPRGGYEQYF. This chain connects TRBV29-1 to TRBJ2-7; TCRdb indicates TRBD1, and absent DNA this call remains unverified. Per the germline V gene, CDR1 is SQVTM and CDR2 is ANQGSEA. There are 13 residues in the CDR3.

V usage is TRBV4-1 and J usage is TRBJ2-5. Per the germline V gene, CDR1 is MGHRA and CDR2 is YSYEKL. The CDR3 is 13 residues long. The CDR3 region is CASSRNYPETQYF.

The chain combines TRBV29-1 with TRBJ2-5; without DNA, the TCRdb call of TRBD1 cannot be checked. This CDR3 has 12 residues. Germline V gene data show CDR1 as SQVTM and CDR2 as ANQGSEA. The CDR3 sequence is CSVDRENETQYF.

The V gene is TRBV20-1, the J gene TRBJ2-2; TCRdb proposes TRBD1, but this gene call is untestable without DNA. The CDR3 is 15 amino acids. CDR1 DFQATT and CDR2 SNEGSKA come from the germline V gene (reference sequence). The CDR3 region is CSAIRLPPGAGELFF.

This rearrangement joins TRBV7-2 to TRBJ1-1; the TRBD1 assignment by TCRdb is unverifiable without DNA. There are 16 residues in the CDR3. Germline values: CDR1 SGHTA, CDR2 FQGNSA. CDR3: CASSLAGTGELTEAFF. The complete variable domain, with remaining parts taken from reference TRBV7-2 and TRBJ1-1, reads GAGVSQSPSNKVTEKGKDVELRCDPISGHTALYWYRQSLGQGLEFLIYFQGNSAPDKSGLPSDRFSAERTGGSVSTLTIQRTQQEDSAVYLCASSLAGTGELTEAFFGQGTRLTVV.

The rearrangement links TRBV12-3 or TRBV12-4 to TRBJ2-7; lacking DNA, the TRBD1 call made by TCRdb goes unchecked. The CDR3 contains 12 residues. CDR3 residues: CASSSAGTQGDF.

The chain carries TRBV6-1 and TRBJ2-7. This CDR3 has 15 amino acids. Germline V gives CDR1 MNHNS, CDR2 SASEGT. The chain's CDR3 is CASSESFARSYEQYF.

The V call is TRBV24-1, the J call TRBJ2-7; the TCRdb D gene call, TRBD2, has no DNA to confirm it. The CDR3 totals 13 residues. From germline, CDR1 is KGHDR and CDR2 SFDVKD. Here the CDR3 reads CATSEGTSNEQYF.

The chain uses TRBV7-6 and TRBJ2-3; with no DNA, the TCRdb D assignment of TRBD1 cannot be verified. Germline CDR1 SGHVS, CDR2 FNYEAQ. The CDR3 is made up of 13 amino acids. The CDR3: CASSRGATDTQYF.

This chain joins TRBV12-3 or TRBV12-4 and TRBJ1-5. There are 14 residues in the CDR3. The CDR3 reads CASSSGGEAQPQHF.

This sequence joins TRBV10-1 and TRBJ2-1; the TCRdb call, TRBD2, lacks DNA for checking. The CDR3 is made up of 14 amino acids. Looked up from germline, CDR1 is WNHNN and CDR2 is SYGVQD (reference sequence). The chain's CDR3 is CASSELLARNEQFF.

This rearrangement joins TRBV7-8 to TRBJ2-7; TCRdb picks TRBD1, but there is no DNA to check that call. Germline lookup yields CDR1 SGHVS and CDR2 FQNEAQ. This CDR3 has 12 residues. CDR3 region: CASSPGSYEQYF.

This chain links TRBV5-5 with TRBJ1-1. Germline V gene data show CDR1 as SGHKS and CDR2 as YYEKEE (reference sequence). CDR3 length equals 13 residues. The CDR3 sequence is CASSNRQTTEAFF.

J is TRBJ2-5 and V is TRBV4-1; TCRdb's D call, TRBD1, is unchecked because there is no DNA. The CDR3 extends over 17 amino acids. Germline V lookup: CDR1 MGHRA, CDR2 YSYEKL. This CDR3 is CASSHPGQGASGETQYF.

The chain couples TRBV3-1 to TRBJ2-5. Germline CDR1 reads LGHDT; CDR2 reads YNNKEL (reference sequence). This CDR3 contains 12 residues. The CDR3 protein is CASSQSGETQYF.

The chain's CDR3 is CASSLSSYEQYF. The chain joins TRBV7-9 to TRBJ2-7. There are 12 residues in the CDR3. Germline V lookup: CDR1 SEHNR, CDR2 FQNEAQ (reference sequence).